This T cell receptor beta chain stems from a study of T cell repertoires in cytomegalovirus infection. The wider study: Both CMV infection and a matching HLA type were indicated by public TCR beta signatures.

TCRdb reanalysed the reads using MiXCR and keeps one entry per CDR3 protein. The sample holds over 300,000 distinct CDR3 sequences, more than 8% seen once. Whole-study results and caveats: HLA-C-restricted TCR beta clonotypes specific for CMV led the ex vivo response. Summed frequency of public TCR beta families distinguished CMV carriers with the relevant HLA.

This clonotype has more than one count but fewer than ten. Its target is not known. The germline V gene encodes CDR1 LNHNV and CDR2 YYDKDF (reference sequence). Deletions cut 3 bases from V and 3 bases from J, with 11 bases between. The CDR3 is 14 amino acids. J is TRBJ2-5 and V is TRBV15; D gene ambiguous. The TCR was taken from a human donor in good health (CMV status not recorded). Some clones in this sample may be carry-over from other donors' samples. The sample comprised PBMCs. CDR3 coding DNA: TGTGCCACCAGCAGCAGAAGTTCCAAAGAGACCCAGTACTTC. This sequence encodes CATSSRSSKETQYF.